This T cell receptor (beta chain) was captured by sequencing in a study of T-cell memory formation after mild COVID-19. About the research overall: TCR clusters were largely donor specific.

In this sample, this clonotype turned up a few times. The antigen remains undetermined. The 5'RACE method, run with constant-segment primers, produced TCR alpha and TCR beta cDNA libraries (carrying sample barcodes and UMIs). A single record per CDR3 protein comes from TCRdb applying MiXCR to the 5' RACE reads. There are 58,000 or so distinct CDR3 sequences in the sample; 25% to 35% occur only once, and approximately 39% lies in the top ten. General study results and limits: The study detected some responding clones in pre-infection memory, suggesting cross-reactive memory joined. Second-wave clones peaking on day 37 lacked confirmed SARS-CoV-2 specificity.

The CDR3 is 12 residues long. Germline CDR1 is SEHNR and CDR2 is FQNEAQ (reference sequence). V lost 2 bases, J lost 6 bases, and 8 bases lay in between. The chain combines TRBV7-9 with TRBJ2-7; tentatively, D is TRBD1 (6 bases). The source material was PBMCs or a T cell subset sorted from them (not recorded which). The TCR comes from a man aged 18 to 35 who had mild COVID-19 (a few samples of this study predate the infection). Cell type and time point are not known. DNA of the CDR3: TGTGCCAGCAGCTTAACAGGGCCCGAGCAGTACTTC. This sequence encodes CASSLTGPEQYF.